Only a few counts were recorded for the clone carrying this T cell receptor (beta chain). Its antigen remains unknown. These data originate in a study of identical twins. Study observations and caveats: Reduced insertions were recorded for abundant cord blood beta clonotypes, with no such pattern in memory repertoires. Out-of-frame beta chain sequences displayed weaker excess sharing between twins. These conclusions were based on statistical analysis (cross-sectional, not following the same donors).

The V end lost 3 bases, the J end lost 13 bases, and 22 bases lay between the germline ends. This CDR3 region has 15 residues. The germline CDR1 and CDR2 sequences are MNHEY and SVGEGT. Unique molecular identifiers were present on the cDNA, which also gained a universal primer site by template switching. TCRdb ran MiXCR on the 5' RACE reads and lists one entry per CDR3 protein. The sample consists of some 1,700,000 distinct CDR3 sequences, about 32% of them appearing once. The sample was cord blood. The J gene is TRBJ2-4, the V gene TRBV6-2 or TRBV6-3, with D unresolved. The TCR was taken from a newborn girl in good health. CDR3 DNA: TGTGCCAGCAGTTATGATGGGCGAAAACTAAGGTGGCAGTACTTC. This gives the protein CASSYDGRKLRWQYF.